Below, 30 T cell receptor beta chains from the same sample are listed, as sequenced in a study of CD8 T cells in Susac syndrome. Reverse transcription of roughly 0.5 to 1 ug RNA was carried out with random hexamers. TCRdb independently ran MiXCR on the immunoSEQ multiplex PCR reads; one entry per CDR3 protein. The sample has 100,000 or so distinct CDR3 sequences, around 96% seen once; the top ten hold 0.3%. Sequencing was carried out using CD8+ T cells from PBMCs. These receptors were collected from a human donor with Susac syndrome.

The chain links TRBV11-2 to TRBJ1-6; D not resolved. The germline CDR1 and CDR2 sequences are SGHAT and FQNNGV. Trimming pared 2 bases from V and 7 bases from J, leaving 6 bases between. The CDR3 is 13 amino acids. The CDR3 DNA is TGTGCCAGCAGCTTATCGCAGAATTCACCCCTCCACTTT. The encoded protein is CASSLSQNSPLHF.

CDR3 region: CASSYGGTGHNEQFF. The CDR3 DNA reads TGTGCCAGCAGTTATGGCGGGACAGGGCACAATGAGCAGTTCTTC. The V and J genes are TRBV6-2 or TRBV6-3 and TRBJ2-1, with 9 bases lining up with TRBD1. The CDR3 totals 15 residues. Per the germline V gene, CDR1 is MNHEY and CDR2 is SVGEGT. V lost 3 bases to trimming and J lost 5 bases; unmatched junction nucleotides: 5.

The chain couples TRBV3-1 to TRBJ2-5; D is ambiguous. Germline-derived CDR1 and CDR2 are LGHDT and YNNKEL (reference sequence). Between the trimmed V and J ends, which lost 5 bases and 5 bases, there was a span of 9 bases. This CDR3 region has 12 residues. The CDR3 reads CASSSIGETQYF. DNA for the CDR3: TGTGCCAGCAGCTCGATAGGGGAGACCCAGTACTTC.

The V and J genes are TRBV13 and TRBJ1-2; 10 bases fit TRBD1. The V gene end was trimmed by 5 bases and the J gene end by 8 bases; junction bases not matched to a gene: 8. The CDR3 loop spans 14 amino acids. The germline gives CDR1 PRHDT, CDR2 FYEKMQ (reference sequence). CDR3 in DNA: TGTGCCAGCAGCACGGGGACAGGGGTAGGAGGCTACACCTTC. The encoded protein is CASSTGTGVGGYTF.

CDR3 residues: CSVGAGGDQPQHF. CDR3 DNA: TGCAGCGTTGGGGCCGGGGGAGATCAGCCCCAGCATTTT. The chain couples TRBV29-1 to TRBJ1-5; weak D call: TRBD1 (5 bases). Trimming took 4 bases from V and 5 from J, leaving 12 bases between them. The CDR3 length is 13 residues. Germline CDR1 and CDR2: SQVTM and ANQGSEA.

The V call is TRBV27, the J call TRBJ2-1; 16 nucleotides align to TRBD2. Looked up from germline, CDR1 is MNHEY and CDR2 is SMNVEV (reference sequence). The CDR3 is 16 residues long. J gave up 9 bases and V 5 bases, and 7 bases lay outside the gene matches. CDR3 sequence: CASSPGLAGGLGEQFF. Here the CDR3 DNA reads TGTGCCAGCAGTCCGGGACTAGCGGGAGGGCTTGGTGAGCAGTTCTTC.

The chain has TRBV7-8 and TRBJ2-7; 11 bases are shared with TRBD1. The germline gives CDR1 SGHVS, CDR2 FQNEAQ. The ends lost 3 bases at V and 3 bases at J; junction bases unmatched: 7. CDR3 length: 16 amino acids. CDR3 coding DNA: TGTGCCAGCAGCTTGGGGGGGACAGGGGGTGGCTACGAGCAGTACTTC. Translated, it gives CASSLGGTGGGYEQYF.

CDR3 DNA sequence: TGTGCCAGCAGCTTTAGTGGGAGCGGGGAGCTGTTTTTT. Translation gives CASSFSGSGELFF. The gene calls are TRBV11-1 and TRBJ2-2; D may be TRBD2 (5 bases). Trimming removed 3 bases from V and 7 bases from J, with 9 bases in between. The CDR3 extends over 13 amino acids. CDR1 and CDR2 (germline): SGHAT, FQDESV (reference sequence).

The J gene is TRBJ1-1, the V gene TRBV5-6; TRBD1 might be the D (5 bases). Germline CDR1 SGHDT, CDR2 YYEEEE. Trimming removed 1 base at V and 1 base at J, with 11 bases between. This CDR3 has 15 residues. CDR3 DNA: TGTGCCAGCAGCTTGACGGGGGAAGCGAACACTGAAGCTTTCTTT. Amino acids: CASSLTGEANTEAFF.

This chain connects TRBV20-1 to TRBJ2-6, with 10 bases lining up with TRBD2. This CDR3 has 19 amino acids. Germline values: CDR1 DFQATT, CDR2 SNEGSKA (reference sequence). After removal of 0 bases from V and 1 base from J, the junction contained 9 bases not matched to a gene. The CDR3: CSAREGMGAGGSGANVLTF. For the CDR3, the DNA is TGCAGTGCTAGAGAAGGAATGGGAGCGGGAGGGTCTGGGGCCAACGTCCTGACTTTC.

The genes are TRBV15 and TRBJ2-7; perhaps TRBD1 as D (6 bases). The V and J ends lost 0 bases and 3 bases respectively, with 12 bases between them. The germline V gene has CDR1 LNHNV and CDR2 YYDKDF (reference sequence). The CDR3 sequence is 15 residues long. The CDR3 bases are TGTGCCACCAGCAGAGATAGGGGGTCATTCTACGAGCAGTACTTC. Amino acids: CATSRDRGSFYEQYF.

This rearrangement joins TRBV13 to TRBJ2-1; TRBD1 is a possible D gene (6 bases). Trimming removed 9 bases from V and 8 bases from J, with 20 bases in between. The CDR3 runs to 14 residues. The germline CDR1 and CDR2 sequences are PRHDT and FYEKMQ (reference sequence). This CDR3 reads CASRSWNRVHEQFF. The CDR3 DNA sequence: TGTGCCAGTCGCTCTTGGAACAGGGTGCATGAGCAGTTCTTC.

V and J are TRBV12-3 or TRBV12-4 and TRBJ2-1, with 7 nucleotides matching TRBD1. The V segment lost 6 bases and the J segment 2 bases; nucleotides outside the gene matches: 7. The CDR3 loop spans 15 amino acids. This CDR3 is CASRRIQGTYNEQFF. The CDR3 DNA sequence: TGTGCCAGCAGGCGCATACAGGGGACCTACAATGAGCAGTTCTTC.

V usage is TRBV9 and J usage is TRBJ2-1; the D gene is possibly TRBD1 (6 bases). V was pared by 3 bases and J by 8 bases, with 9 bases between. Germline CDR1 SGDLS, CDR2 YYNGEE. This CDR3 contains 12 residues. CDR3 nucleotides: TGTGCCAGCAGCGACCGGACAGATGAGCAGTTCTTC. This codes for CASSDRTDEQFF.

CDR3 amino acids: CSVGVGDEQSYQETQYF. The CDR3 DNA sequence: TGCAGCGTTGGAGTCGGAGATGAACAGTCGTACCAAGAGACCCAGTACTTC. This chain joins TRBV29-1 and TRBJ2-5, with D hard to call. This CDR3 contains 17 residues. Germline-derived CDR1 and CDR2 are SQVTM and ANQGSEA. Trimming removed 4 bases from V and 0 bases from J, with 21 bases in between. The variable domain in full, with the rest retrieved from reference TRBV29-1 and TRBJ2-5, is SAVISQKPSRDICQRGTSLTIQCQVDSQVTMMFWYRQQPGQSLTLIATANQGSEATYESGFVIDKFPISRPNLTFSTLTVSNMSPEDSSIYLCSVGVGDEQSYQETQYFGPGTRLLVL.

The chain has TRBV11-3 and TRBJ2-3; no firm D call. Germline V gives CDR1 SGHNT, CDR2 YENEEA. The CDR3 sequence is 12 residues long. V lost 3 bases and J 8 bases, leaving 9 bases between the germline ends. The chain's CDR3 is CASSLSVGTQYF. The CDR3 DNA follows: TGTGCCAGCAGCTTGAGTGTTGGTACGCAGTATTTT.

The chain's CDR3 is CASSSRPDPQETQYF. CDR3 DNA sequence: TGTGCCAGCTCATCGCGGCCGGATCCTCAAGAGACCCAGTACTTC. The V gene is TRBV7-9, the J gene TRBJ2-5; D is undetermined. Germline V gene lookup returns CDR1 SEHNR and CDR2 FQNEAQ (reference sequence). The V end was cut by 8 bases, the J end by 2 bases, with 18 bases between. This CDR3 is 15 amino acids long.

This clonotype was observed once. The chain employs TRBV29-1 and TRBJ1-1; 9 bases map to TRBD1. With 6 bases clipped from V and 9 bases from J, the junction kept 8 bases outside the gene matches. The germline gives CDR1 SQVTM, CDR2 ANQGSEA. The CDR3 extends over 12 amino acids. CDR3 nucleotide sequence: TGCAGCGTAGCCTGGACAGGGGATAAAGCTTTCTTT. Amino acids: CSVAWTGDKAFF. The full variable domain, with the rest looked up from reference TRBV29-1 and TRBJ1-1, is SAVISQKPSRDICQRGTSLTIQCQVDSQVTMMFWYRQQPGQSLTLIATANQGSEATYESGFVIDKFPISRPNLTFSTLTVSNMSPEDSSIYLCSVAWTGDKAFFGQGTRLTVV.

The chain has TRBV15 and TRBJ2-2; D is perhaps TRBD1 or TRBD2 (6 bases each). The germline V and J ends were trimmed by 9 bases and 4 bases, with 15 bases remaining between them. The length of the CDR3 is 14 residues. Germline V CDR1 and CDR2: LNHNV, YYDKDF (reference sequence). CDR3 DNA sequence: TGTGCCACGGGGGCGGGATCGGGCACCGGGGAGCTGTTTTTT. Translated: CATGAGSGTGELFF.

The CDR3, as DNA: TGCGCCAGCAGTCGGCCAGACTACGAGCAGTACTTC. It is translated as CASSRPDYEQYF. This rearrangement joins TRBV23-1 to TRBJ2-7; D remains ambiguous. TRBV23-1 is an open reading frame whose function is uncertain. The germline V and J ends were trimmed by 4 bases and 3 bases, with 7 bases remaining between them. The CDR3 is 12 residues long.

The DNA of the CDR3 is TGTGCCAGTTACAGGACTGCGAACACTGAAGCTTTCTTT. Encoded protein: CASYRTANTEAFF. The V gene is TRBV6-5, the J gene TRBJ1-1, with D perhaps TRBD1 (5 bases). The V and J ends lost 9 bases and 1 base respectively, with 12 bases between them. The CDR3 covers 13 residues. CDR1 MNHEY and CDR2 SVGAGI come from the germline V gene.

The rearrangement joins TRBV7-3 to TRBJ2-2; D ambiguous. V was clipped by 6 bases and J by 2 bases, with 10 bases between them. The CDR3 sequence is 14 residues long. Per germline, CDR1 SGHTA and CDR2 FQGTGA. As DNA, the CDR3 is TGTGCCAGCAGGAACCGGGCAAACACCGGGGAGCTGTTTTTT. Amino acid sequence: CASRNRANTGELFF.

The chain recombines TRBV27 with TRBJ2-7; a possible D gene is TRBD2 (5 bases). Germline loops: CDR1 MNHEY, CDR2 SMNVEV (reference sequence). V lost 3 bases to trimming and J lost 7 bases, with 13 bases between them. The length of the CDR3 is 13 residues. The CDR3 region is CASSFLGVQEQYF. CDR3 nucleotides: TGTGCCAGCAGTTTTCTCGGGGTGCAAGAGCAGTACTTC.

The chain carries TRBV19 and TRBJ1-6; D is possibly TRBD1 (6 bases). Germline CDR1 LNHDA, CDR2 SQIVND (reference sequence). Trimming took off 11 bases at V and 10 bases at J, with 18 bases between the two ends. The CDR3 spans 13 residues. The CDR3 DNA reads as TGTGCCGCAAGCGGGACAAGGGGATCACCCCTCCACTTT. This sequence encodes CAASGTRGSPLHF.

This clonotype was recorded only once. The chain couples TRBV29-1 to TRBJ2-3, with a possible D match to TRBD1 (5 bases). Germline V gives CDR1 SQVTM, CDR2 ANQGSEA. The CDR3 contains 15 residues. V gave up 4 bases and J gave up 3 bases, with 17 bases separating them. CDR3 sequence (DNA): TGCAGCGTTGTGGGGCGCGGACATTATACAGATACGCAGTATTTT. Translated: CSVVGRGHYTDTQYF.

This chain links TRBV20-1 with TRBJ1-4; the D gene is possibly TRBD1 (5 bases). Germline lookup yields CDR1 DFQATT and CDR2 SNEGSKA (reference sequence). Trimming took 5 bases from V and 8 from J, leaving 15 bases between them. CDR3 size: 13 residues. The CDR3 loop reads CSASRTTREKLFF. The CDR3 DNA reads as TGCAGTGCTTCTCGGACAACTCGGGAAAAACTGTTTTTT.

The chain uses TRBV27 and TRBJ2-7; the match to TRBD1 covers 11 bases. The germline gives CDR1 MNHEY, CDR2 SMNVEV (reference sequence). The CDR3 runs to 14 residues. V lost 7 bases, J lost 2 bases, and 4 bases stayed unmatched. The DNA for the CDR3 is TGTGCCAGCAAGCCGGGACAGGGGGCCTACGAGCAGTACTTC. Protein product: CASKPGQGAYEQYF.

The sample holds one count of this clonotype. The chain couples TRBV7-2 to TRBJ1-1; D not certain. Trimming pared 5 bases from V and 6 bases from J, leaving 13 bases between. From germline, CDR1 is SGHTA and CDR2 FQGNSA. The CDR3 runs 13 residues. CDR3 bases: TGTGCCAGCAGCCGGCCCCCTGCGGCTGAAGCTTTCTTT. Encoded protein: CASSRPPAAEAFF.

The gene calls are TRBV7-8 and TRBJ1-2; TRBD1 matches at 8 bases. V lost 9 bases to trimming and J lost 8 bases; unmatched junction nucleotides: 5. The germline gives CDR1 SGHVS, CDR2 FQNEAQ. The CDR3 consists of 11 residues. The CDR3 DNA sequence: TGTGCCAGTCAGGGGGCGAAAGGCTACACCTTC. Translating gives CASQGAKGYTF.

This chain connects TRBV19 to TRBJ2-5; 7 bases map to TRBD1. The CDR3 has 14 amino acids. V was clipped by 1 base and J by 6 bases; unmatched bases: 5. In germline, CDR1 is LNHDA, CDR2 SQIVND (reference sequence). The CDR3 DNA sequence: TGTGCCAGTAGTATAGGGGGACAGACGAAGACCCAGTACTTC. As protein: CASSIGGQTKTQYF.